One sample yielded the 24 T cell receptor beta chains listed below, sequenced in a study of Ad26.COV2.S vaccination and SARS-CoV-2 variants. TCRdb's copy holds only in-frame clones and misses some; the assay was immunoSEQ multiplex PCR. The sample consists of some 460,000 clones, roughly nine tenths of them appearing once. This sample's treatment: around 19 received Ad26.COV2.S at low or high dose, single or two shots; roughly five received placebo; per-sample allocation not given. Samples were taken on day 63 after the first vaccine or placebo injection. The source was peripheral blood, collected in a trial of Ad26.COV2.S vaccine versus placebo. These receptors came from a person between 18 and 59 years old who received the Ad26.COV2.S COVID-19 vaccine or a placebo.

The chain uses TRBV6-5 and TRBJ2-5; 11 nucleotides align to TRBD2. This CDR3 spans 15 amino acids. Germline-derived CDR1 and CDR2 are MNHEY and SVGAGI. V gave up 3 bases and J gave up 5 bases; unmatched junction bases: 5. CDR3 protein: CASSYVSGRGETQYF. The CDR3 region has the DNA TGTGCCAGCAGTTATGTTAGCGGGAGGGGGGAGACCCAGTACTTC.

The V and J genes are TRBV7-9 and TRBJ2-7; TRBD1 or TRBD2 may be the D gene (5 bases each). Trimming left V 5 bases short and J 5 bases short, with 25 bases between. The germline CDR1 and CDR2 sequences are SEHNR and FQNEAQ (reference sequence). The CDR3 sequence is 17 residues long. The CDR3 nucleotides are TGTGCCAGCAGCAGATCAGGGCCGGGCCCTCGGGGTAACGAGCAGTACTTC. The encoded protein is CASSRSGPGPRGNEQYF.

This chain joins TRBV18 and TRBJ2-5; no definite D call. Trimming took off 4 bases at V and 5 bases at J, with 11 bases between the two ends. This CDR3 is built from 13 residues. Germline CDR1 and CDR2: KGHSH and LQKENI. The CDR3 nucleotides are TGTGCCAGCTCACGGCCGGATGAGGAGACCCAGTACTTC. Encoded protein: CASSRPDEETQYF.

The chain employs TRBV28 and TRBJ1-4; tentatively, D is TRBD1 (5 bases). The CDR3 totals 11 residues. The V gene lost 5 bases and the J gene lost 17 bases, with 15 bases spanning the gap. From germline, CDR1 is MDHEN and CDR2 SYDVKM. CDR3 in DNA: TGTGCCAGCAGTGACGCGGGACCGGGCTTTTTT. This sequence encodes CASSDAGPGFF.

J is TRBJ2-1 and V is TRBV30; 14 positions agree with TRBD2. V lost 4 bases, J lost 7 bases, and 15 bases stayed unmatched. Germline V gene sequence: CDR1 GTSNPN, CDR2 SVGIG (reference sequence). The CDR3 has 18 amino acids. The CDR3 protein is CAWTWGGTSGSIGNEQFF. For the CDR3, the DNA is TGTGCCTGGACTTGGGGCGGGACTAGCGGGAGTATAGGTAATGAGCAGTTCTTC. The full variable domain, with the rest looked up from reference TRBV30 and TRBJ2-1, is SQTIHQWPATLVQPVGSPLSLECTVEGTSNPNLYWYRQAAGRGLQLLFYSVGIGQISSEVPQNLSASRPQDRQFILSSKKLLLSDSGFYLCAWTWGGTSGSIGNEQFFGPGTRLTVL.

The V gene is TRBV27, the J gene TRBJ2-7, with a tentative D call TRBD1 (6 bases). CDR1 MNHEY and CDR2 SMNVEV come from the germline V gene (reference sequence). The CDR3 runs to 11 residues. V was cut by 7 bases and J by 3 bases, with 7 bases left in between. The CDR3 bases are TGTGCCAGCAAGGACAGCTACGAGCAGTACTTC. It specifies CASKDSYEQYF.

This clone came up a few times. J is TRBJ1-1 and V is TRBV5-5; D unclear. V lost 1 base and J 11 bases, leaving 15 bases between the germline ends. From germline, CDR1 is SGHKS and CDR2 YYEKEE (reference sequence). The CDR3 is 13 residues long. For the CDR3, the DNA is TGTGCCAGCAGCTTGAGCGAGGTATTCCGTGCTTTCTTT. It codes for CASSLSEVFRAFF.

This clone was counted only a few times. The J gene is TRBJ1-6, the V gene TRBV7-2, with TRBD1 matching 7 bases. The germline gives CDR1 SGHTA, CDR2 FQGNSA. Trimming cost V 5 bases and J 10 bases; bases outside gene matches: 8. This CDR3 is built from 14 residues. CDR3 in DNA: TGTGCCAGCAGCCCAGGGGGGGCCAGGTCACCCCTCCACTTT. It translates to CASSPGGARSPLHF.

The chain joins TRBV5-4 to TRBJ1-2; no reliable D call. The CDR3 has 14 amino acids. Trimming took 5 bases from V and 3 from J, leaving 14 bases between them. Germline loops: CDR1 SGHNT, CDR2 YYREEE (reference sequence). The CDR3 loop is CASSSMGGDYGYTF. DNA for the CDR3: TGTGCCAGCAGTTCGATGGGTGGGGACTATGGCTACACCTTC.

This chain joins TRBV30 and TRBJ1-1; 9 bases line up with TRBD1. The V gene's germline CDR1 is GTSNPN and CDR2 SVGIG (reference sequence). The CDR3 sequence is 15 residues long. V shed 1 base and J 6 bases; nucleotides not matched to a gene: 9. The chain's CDR3 is CAWSDGDRAGAEAFF. CDR3 coding DNA: TGTGCCTGGAGTGATGGGGACAGGGCAGGGGCTGAAGCTTTCTTT.

In its sample, this clone was seen once. This chain uses TRBV27 with TRBJ2-7, with 10 bases lining up with TRBD1. The CDR3 length is 15 residues. V was pared by 3 bases and J by 4 bases, with 6 bases of the junction left unmatched. Germline V gene sequence: CDR1 MNHEY, CDR2 SMNVEV (reference sequence). CDR3 in amino acids: CASSFSPGQGYEQYF. CDR3 sequence (DNA): TGTGCCAGCAGTTTCTCTCCGGGACAGGGGTACGAGCAGTACTTC.

The rearrangement joins TRBV12-3 or TRBV12-4 to TRBJ1-1; D ambiguous. This CDR3 is built from 11 residues. The V end lost 3 bases, the J end lost 5 bases, and 4 bases lay between the germline ends. The CDR3 sequence: CASSLGTEAFF. As DNA, the CDR3 is TGTGCCAGCAGTTTGGGAACTGAAGCTTTCTTT.

This sequence joins TRBV5-6 and TRBJ1-6, with 7 positions matching TRBD1. J lost 5 bases, V lost 5 bases, and 10 bases had no gene match. The CDR3 is 16 residues long. Per germline, CDR1 SGHDT and CDR2 YYEEEE. CDR3 protein: CASSNKKGADNSPLHF. The CDR3 DNA follows: TGTGCCAGCAGTAACAAAAAGGGGGCCGATAATTCACCCCTCCACTTT.

This chain uses TRBV5-6 with TRBJ1-1, with 9 bases fitting TRBD1. V was pared by 0 bases and J by 0 bases, with 3 bases of the junction left unmatched. Germline loops: CDR1 SGHDT, CDR2 YYEEEE. This CDR3 is built from 16 residues. CDR3: CASSLGQGEMNTEAFF. In DNA form, the CDR3 reads TGTGCCAGCAGCTTGGGACAGGGGGAAATGAACACTGAAGCTTTCTTT.

The rearrangement uses TRBV10-1 and TRBJ1-1, with D unresolved. Germline-derived CDR1 and CDR2 are WNHNN and SYGVQD (reference sequence). The CDR3 runs 14 residues. V was shortened by 2 bases and J by 1 base, with 8 bases between the two germline ends. This CDR3 is CASSEGRRNTEAFF. As DNA, the CDR3 is TGCGCCAGCAGTGAGGGCAGGAGGAACACTGAAGCTTTCTTT.

The chain combines TRBV15 with TRBJ1-3; D is unresolved. The CDR3 is 16 residues long. The V and J ends lost 0 bases and 2 bases respectively, with 11 bases between them. Germline lookup yields CDR1 LNHNV and CDR2 YYDKDF (reference sequence). Written as DNA, the CDR3 is TGTGCCACCAGCAGAGAAACTGCCGGTGCTGGAAACACCATATATTTT. This sequence encodes CATSRETAGAGNTIYF.

This rearrangement joins TRBV6-6 to TRBJ1-1; possibly TRBD1 for D (5 bases). Trimming took off 0 bases at V and 8 bases at J, with 7 bases between the two ends. The CDR3 covers 12 residues. CDR1 is MNHNY, CDR2 SVGAGI, per germline (reference sequence). Written as DNA, the CDR3 is TGTGCCAGCAGTTACTCGACAGAGGAAGCTTTCTTT. Its protein product is CASSYSTEEAFF.

V usage is TRBV6-2 or TRBV6-3 and J usage is TRBJ1-5; possibly TRBD1 for D (6 bases). The CDR3 totals 16 residues. The germline V gene has CDR1 MNHEY and CDR2 SVGEGT. Trimming left V 2 bases short and J 1 base short, with 12 bases between. For the CDR3, the DNA is TGTGCCAGCAGTTACCAGGGGAAACGAAGCAATCAGCCCCAGCATTTT. Translated: CASSYQGKRSNQPQHF.

This clone has a single count. V and J are TRBV25-1 and TRBJ1-2, with D unresolved. V dropped 4 bases and J dropped 4 bases, with 7 bases sitting between them. This CDR3 has 12 amino acids. Germline V lookup: CDR1 MGHDK, CDR2 SYGVNS. CDR3 coding DNA: TGTGCCAGCAGTGCTACCTTCTATGGCTACACCTTC. Translating gives CASSATFYGYTF.

This clone was seen a single time. This rearrangement joins TRBV5-1 to TRBJ1-2, with a weak D call TRBD1 (5 bases). V gave up 3 bases and J gave up 4 bases, with 10 bases separating them. This CDR3 region has 13 residues. The germline gives CDR1 SGHRS, CDR2 YFSETQ. The CDR3 bases are TGCGCCAGCAGCTCAACAGGTTCCTATGGCTACACCTTC. Translating it yields CASSSTGSYGYTF.

On this clone itself: The identical CDR3 is also encoded by other nucleotide sequences in the sample. The V and J genes are TRBV9 and TRBJ1-2, with D unresolved. This CDR3 comprises 14 residues. V was clipped by 2 bases and J by 2 bases, with 10 bases between them. The germline V gene encodes CDR1 SGDLS and CDR2 YYNGEE. Here the CDR3 reads CASSVAPGNYGYTF. Written as DNA, the CDR3 is TGTGCCAGCAGCGTCGCCCCGGGGAACTATGGCTACACCTTC.

This clone was detected only once. The chain is built from TRBV4-1 and TRBJ1-6, with D perhaps matching TRBD1 (5 bases). The CDR3 extends over 14 amino acids. V lost 3 bases and J 7 bases, leaving 10 bases between the germline ends. CDR1 and CDR2 from the germline V gene are MGHRA and YSYEKL. The CDR3 nucleotides read TGCGCCAGCAGCCACGGGGCAGCCAATTCACCCCTCCACTTT. This encodes CASSHGAANSPLHF.

This chain connects TRBV20-1 to TRBJ2-2; 9 nucleotides align to TRBD1. Trimming cost V 3 bases and J 3 bases; bases outside gene matches: 2. The germline V gene has CDR1 DFQATT and CDR2 SNEGSKA (reference sequence). CDR3 size: 14 residues. The DNA for the CDR3 is TGCAGTGCTAGTACAGGGGGCCACACCGGGGAGCTGTTTTTT. Translated, it gives CSASTGGHTGELFF.

The gene calls are TRBV6-6 and TRBJ2-1, with TRBD2 identical over 7 bases. J was trimmed by 7 bases and V by 11 bases; bases with no gene match: 11. The CDR3 is 13 amino acids. Looked up from germline, CDR1 is MNHNY and CDR2 is SVGAGI (reference sequence). The chain's CDR3 is CACQERGGNEQFF. DNA of the CDR3: TGTGCCTGCCAAGAACGGGGAGGGAATGAGCAGTTCTTC.